The TCR beta chain under discussion was sequenced for a study of T cell responses to AZD1222 COVID-19 vaccine (dated by TCRdb to the early 2020s). Turning to the overall study: TCR sequencing covered over 230 trial participants: 207 given two doses of AZD1222 and 26 given two doses of MenACWY control vaccine. Trial participants were enrolled by age into 18-55, 56-69 and 70-plus year subgroups, with about 150, 28 and 57 TCR-sequenced participants respectively. The research as a whole found: The whole spike protein was spanned by vaccine-associated CD4 TCRs, and dominant responses were seen in regions 160-218 and 743-854. Nearly half of unique spike-specific TCRs reportedly recognized epitopes outside regions mutated in the B.1.351 and B.1.1.7 variants. Because no day 14 peak-response samples were available, repertoires were characterized only after the peak T cell response. Spike-specific TCR breadth and depth rose significantly after two AZD1222 doses compared with day 0 and with MenACWY recipients. Conclusions about previously exposed vaccinees were limited because only six AZD1222 recipients were SARS-CoV-2 seropositive at baseline. Most participants were white British and females outnumbered males, and the authors suggested that clonal diversity may have been underestimated. In the small 56-69-year group, the increase in depth fell short of significance, most likely because of low power.

The time point label for this specimen denotes: about 28 days (+/-7) after the second vaccine dose. AZD1222 recipients with second doses at about 4 weeks or about 12 weeks were pooled, because spike-specific TCR depth and breadth did not differ between schedules. Samples from vaccinated people were obtained from the UK trials COV001 and COV002, which included a single-blind randomized controlled phase 2/3 trial of AZD1222 (ChAdOx1 nCoV-19) in healthy adults. For TCRbeta chain sequencing, PBMC samples from trial participants were taken at day 0 and at day 28 after the second dose. Inclusive of the bounding cysteine and phenylalanine, the CDR3 is 15 residues long. Here the CDR3 DNA is all that survives: 45 bases in frame from base 1. Relative to germline, V is missing 6 bases and J is missing 6 bases, with 9 bases of the junction outside any gene match. The germline V gene yields SGHTA for CDR1 and FQGNSA for CDR2.

The CDR3 regions of human TCRbeta chains were subjected to immunosequencing. The original methods were these. Repertoire TCRs were matched against a reference library of SARS-CoV-2-specific TCRs generated with the MIRA antigen-specificity platform. Breadth was defined as the fraction of unique TCRs that were SARS-CoV-2-associated, and depth was defined as the fraction of total T cells that were SARS-CoV-2-associated. Each spike-specific TCR was assigned to its reactive spike region and to a CD4 or CD8 class using the MIRA data. Log10-transformed breadth and depth values were compared by one-way ANOVA with Sidak's multiple comparisons tests. In its TCRdb copy, this immuneACCESS table keeps in-frame sequences only and misses some clones. Where compared with another copy, unresolved V genes explain less than half of these, and the others have no known cause. V, J and clone size were drawn from that table, and D and trimming were deduced from the DNA. In all, the sample holds around 58,000 clones, and roughly nine tenths of those were seen once. The ten largest clones represent approximately 14% of the sample.

As for this clone: Its antigen specificity is not known. Within one base of it there is no much larger clone, and no base qualities were kept.

The clonotype was recovered from an adult who received the AZD1222 COVID-19 vaccine. Sequenced material: peripheral blood, taken 28 days after the second AZD1222 dose. The V and J segments used are TRBV7-2 and TRBJ2-1; 9 bases in between match TRBD2. The sequenced DNA: TGTGCCAGCAGGGAAGGGCTAGCGGGAATCAATGAGCAGTTCTTC. Protein translation: CASREGLAGINEQFF.